The 29 T cell receptor beta chains given below trace back to one sample, sequenced in a study of OX40 agonist ivuxolimab in advanced cancers. The receptor library was made with the immunoSEQ multiplex PCR assay. TCRdb holds this immuneACCESS table with in-frame rearrangements only. Some clones are missing; in checked studies, unresolved V genes explain under half, and the rest has no known cause. The sample profile shows approximately 70,000 clones; 87% of them were found once. Together, the top ten hold 1.3% of the sample. The sequenced sample was CD4+ or CD8+ T cells sorted from blood, obtained in a trial of the OX40 agonist ivuxolimab. These receptors came from an adult with an advanced solid tumor such as melanoma, head and neck, liver or kidney cancer.

The chain combines TRBV5-6 with TRBJ2-2, with D maybe TRBD2 (5 bases). V lost 3 bases, J lost 6 bases, and 18 bases lay in between. CDR3 length: 16 amino acids. The germline V gene has CDR1 SGHDT and CDR2 YYEEEE. CDR3 region: CASSSGLLHGAGELFF. The CDR3 DNA reads TGTGCCAGCAGCTCAGGACTCCTTCACGGTGCCGGGGAGCTGTTTTTT.

V gene TRBV2 combines with J gene TRBJ2-7; tentatively, D is TRBD2 (5 bases). Germline CDR1 SNHLY, CDR2 FYNNEI. The CDR3 runs to 12 residues. Trimming cost V 5 bases and J 1 base, with 6 bases left between them. The CDR3 nucleotides read TGTGCCAGCAGTAGGAGGTCCTACGAGCAGTACTTC. It yields the protein CASSRRSYEQYF. Drawing the rest from reference TRBV2 and TRBJ2-7, the complete variable domain is EPEVTQTPSHQVTQMGQEVILRCVPISNHLYFYWYRQILGQKVEFLVSFYNNEISEKSEIFDDQFSVERPDGSNFTLKIRSTKLEDSAMYFCASSRRSYEQYFGPGTRLTVT.

The chain recombines TRBV5-4 with TRBJ1-2; D possibly corresponds to TRBD1 (5 bases). The germline V gene has CDR1 SGHNT and CDR2 YYREEE (reference sequence). CDR3 length: 16 amino acids. V lost 0 bases to trimming and J lost 2 bases, with 14 bases between them. CDR3 sequence reads: CASSLGAGKGNYGYTF. In DNA, the CDR3 is TGTGCCAGCAGCTTGGGAGCGGGAAAGGGGAACTATGGCTACACCTTC.

V usage is TRBV10-3 and J usage is TRBJ1-1; the D gene is possibly TRBD1 (5 bases). Germline CDR1 is ENHRY and CDR2 is SYGVKD. The V end was cut by 6 bases, the J end by 1 base, with 18 bases between. The CDR3 loop spans 16 amino acids. The CDR3 here is CAISARADRSNTEAFF. The DNA for the CDR3 is TGTGCCATCAGCGCCAGGGCAGACCGATCGAACACTGAAGCTTTCTTT.

This chain joins TRBV5-1 and TRBJ2-7; possibly TRBD2 for D (6 bases). CDR3 length equals 13 residues. Germline assignment: CDR1 SGHRS and CDR2 YFSETQ. The V end lost 4 bases, the J end lost 1 base, and 9 bases lay between the germline ends. This CDR3 is CASSRGRSYEQYF. DNA of the CDR3: TGCGCCAGCAGCCGGGGGAGATCCTACGAGCAGTACTTC.

V and J are TRBV2 and TRBJ1-2, with D tentatively TRBD1 (6 bases). V lost 4 bases and J 3 bases, leaving 9 bases between the germline ends. CDR1 SNHLY and CDR2 FYNNEI come from the germline V gene. CDR3 length equals 13 residues. CDR3 protein: CASSGQVHYGYTF. The CDR3 nucleotides are TGTGCCAGCAGTGGACAGGTCCACTATGGCTACACCTTC.

In its sample, this clone was seen a few times. The chain has TRBV19 and TRBJ2-2; 10 nucleotides align to TRBD1. Germline CDR1 LNHDA, CDR2 SQIVND (reference sequence). J gave up 4 bases and V 3 bases, and 8 bases lay outside the gene matches. The length of the CDR3 is 17 residues. In DNA form, the CDR3 reads TGTGCCAGTAGTATCGATCTAGGGACAGGGGTCACCGGGGAGCTGTTTTTT. It translates to CASSIDLGTGVTGELFF. The complete variable domain, with remaining parts taken from reference TRBV19 and TRBJ2-2, reads DGGITQSPKYLFRKEGQNVTLSCEQNLNHDAMYWYRQDPGQGLRLIYYSQIVNDFQKGDIAEGYSVSREKKESFPLTVTSAQKNPTAFYLCASSIDLGTGVTGELFFGEGSRLTVL.

V usage is TRBV19 and J usage is TRBJ1-1; no clear D gene. CDR1 LNHDA and CDR2 SQIVND come from the germline V gene (reference sequence). The CDR3 runs 13 residues. Trimming cost V 10 bases and J 1 base, with 13 bases left between them. CDR3 nucleotide sequence: TGTGCCACCACTCAGAGGGAGAACACTGAAGCTTTCTTT. Its translation is CATTQRENTEAFF.

V usage is TRBV6-5 and J usage is TRBJ2-4; the D is unclear. Trimming took 0 bases from V and 1 from J, leaving 7 bases between them. Germline V gene data show CDR1 as MNHEY and CDR2 as SVGAGI. This CDR3 is built from 15 residues. CDR3 loop: CASSYSNRAKNIQYF. In nucleotides, the CDR3 is TGTGCCAGCAGTTACTCGAATCGGGCCAAAAACATTCAGTACTTC.

The chain recombines TRBV4-2 with TRBJ1-5, with D perhaps matching TRBD1 (5 bases). Germline values: CDR1 LGHNA, CDR2 YNFKEQ. The CDR3 sequence is 15 residues long. Trimming stripped 0 bases from V and 6 bases from J, with 12 bases between. CDR3 in amino acids: CASSQDMAGIQPQHF. The CDR3 region has the DNA TGTGCCAGCAGCCAAGATATGGCAGGGATTCAGCCCCAGCATTTT.

This sequence joins TRBV2 and TRBJ1-1; 10 nucleotides line up with TRBD1. Trimming at V came to 5 bases and at J to 5 bases, leaving 2 bases not matched to a gene. The CDR3 has 13 amino acids. CDR1 and CDR2 from the germline V gene are SNHLY and FYNNEI. The CDR3 is CASSRDRGTEAFF. The CDR3 DNA sequence: TGTGCCAGCAGTCGGGACAGGGGTACTGAAGCTTTCTTT.

This rearrangement joins TRBV2 to TRBJ2-7; 9 bases match TRBD2. The junction had 8 bases not matched to a gene; V was cut back by 3 bases and J by 5 bases. CDR1 SNHLY and CDR2 FYNNEI come from the germline V gene. There are 15 residues in the CDR3. The CDR3 bases are TGTGCCAGCAGTGAGACGGCTAGCGGGACCCACGAGCAGTACTTC. Its protein product is CASSETASGTHEQYF.

The chain carries TRBV19 and TRBJ1-2; 7 bases map to TRBD1. The length of the CDR3 is 13 residues. CDR1 is LNHDA, CDR2 SQIVND, per germline (reference sequence). V was clipped by 5 bases and J by 4 bases; unmatched bases: 4. The DNA for the CDR3 is TGTGCCAGTAGTGAGGACAGGCTCTATGGCTACACCTTC. Translated: CASSEDRLYGYTF.

The chain links TRBV7-3 to TRBJ2-1, with 7 bases matching TRBD2. V shed 3 bases, J shed 0 bases, and the junction held 2 bases outside the gene matches. Germline CDR1 SGHTA, CDR2 FQGTGA. The CDR3 loop spans 15 amino acids. CDR3 sequence (DNA): TGTGCCAGCAGCTTCGGCGGGAGCTCCTACAATGAGCAGTTCTTC. This sequence encodes CASSFGGSSYNEQFF. The whole variable domain, remainder taken from reference TRBV7-3 and TRBJ2-1, is GAGVSQTPSNKVTEKGKYVELRCDPISGHTALYWYRQSLGQGPEFLIYFQGTGAADDSGLPNDRFFAVRPEGSVSTLKIQRTERGDSAVYLCASSFGGSSYNEQFFGPGTRLTVL.

This chain connects TRBV4-2 to TRBJ2-2, with TRBD2 matching over 15 bases. The CDR3 extends over 18 amino acids. V lost 3 bases and J lost 4; bases outside the gene matches: 6. CDR1 is LGHNA, CDR2 YNFKEQ, per germline. This CDR3 is CASSQVGLAGGLTGELFF. As DNA, the CDR3 is TGTGCCAGCAGCCAGGTCGGACTAGCGGGGGGGCTCACCGGGGAGCTGTTTTTT.

The chain has TRBV19 and TRBJ2-3, with 7 nucleotides matching TRBD2. Germline assignment: CDR1 LNHDA and CDR2 SQIVND (reference sequence). The CDR3 consists of 14 residues. With 6 bases clipped from V and 4 bases from J, the junction kept 7 bases outside the gene matches. The CDR3 nucleotides are TGTGCCAGTAGGGCGGTGGGGGGGGCAGATACGCAGTATTTT. It is translated as CASRAVGGADTQYF.

The rearrangement joins TRBV4-1 to TRBJ2-1; D not resolved. The CDR3 covers 16 residues. V shed 1 base and J shed 0 bases, with 10 bases lying between them. Per germline, CDR1 MGHRA and CDR2 YSYEKL. The CDR3 coding sequence is TGCGCCAGCAGCCAAGGTCGGCAGCGCTCCTACAATGAGCAGTTCTTC. Translation gives CASSQGRQRSYNEQFF.

The chain recombines TRBV19 with TRBJ1-2; the match to TRBD1 covers 7 bases. With V trimmed by 1 base and J by 1 base, 6 bases remained unmatched. From germline, CDR1 is LNHDA and CDR2 SQIVND (reference sequence). The CDR3 contains 16 residues. The CDR3 sequence: CASSIAGQQLNYGYTF. The CDR3 nucleotides are TGTGCCAGTAGTATAGCGGGACAGCAACTTAACTATGGCTACACCTTC.

This rearrangement joins TRBV6-5 to TRBJ2-1; 10 bases match TRBD2. With V trimmed by 6 bases and J by 2 bases, 4 bases remained unmatched. The CDR3 spans 15 residues. Germline values: CDR1 MNHEY, CDR2 SVGAGI. CDR3 sequence (DNA): TGTGCCAGCAGACCGGGACTAGCGACCTACAATGAGCAGTTCTTC. The encoded protein is CASRPGLATYNEQFF.

The J gene is TRBJ1-5, the V gene TRBV10-3, with D perhaps TRBD1 (5 bases). The CDR3 is 13 amino acids. Trimming removed 4 bases from V and 5 bases from J, with 9 bases in between. The germline gives CDR1 ENHRY, CDR2 SYGVKD. This CDR3 is CAISVQEYQPQHF. For the CDR3, the DNA is TGTGCCATCAGTGTACAGGAATATCAGCCCCAGCATTTT.

Concerning this clone itself: Other nucleotide sequences from this sample produce the same CDR3. V is TRBV5-6 and J is TRBJ1-1; D is unresolved. Per germline, CDR1 SGHDT and CDR2 YYEEEE. The CDR3 has 16 residues. V lost 0 bases and J 1 base, leaving 13 bases between the germline ends. The CDR3 loop is CASSLGSAIKNTEAFF. As DNA, the CDR3 is TGTGCCAGCAGCTTGGGGTCGGCAATTAAGAACACTGAAGCTTTCTTT.

The chain recombines TRBV12-2 with TRBJ1-5. TRBV12-2 counts as a pseudogene. The CDR3 is 17 residues long. The CDR3 region has the DNA TGTGCAAGTCGCTTTAATGGAGCTTTTATTAGCAATCAGCCCCAGCATTTT. Encoded protein: CASRFNGAFISNQPQHF.

This chain uses TRBV5-1 with TRBJ2-5, with D tentatively TRBD1 or TRBD2 (5 bases each). This CDR3 is 15 amino acids long. The V end lost 2 bases, the J end lost 1 base, and 12 bases lay between the germline ends. Germline V gene lookup returns CDR1 SGHRS and CDR2 YFSETQ. The CDR3 DNA is TGCGCCAGCAGCTTAATGGTTGGGACCCAAGAGACCCAGTACTTC. Protein sequence: CASSLMVGTQETQYF.

This chain uses TRBV6-5 with TRBJ1-3; the D gene is possibly TRBD1 (5 bases). The CDR3 contains 15 residues. The V end lost 5 bases, the J end lost 0 bases, and 11 bases lay between the germline ends. Germline V lookup: CDR1 MNHEY, CDR2 SVGAGI. Here the CDR3 DNA reads TGTGCCAGCAGTCCCGTCGACAGCTCTGGAAACACCATATATTTT. It specifies CASSPVDSSGNTIYF.

This clone has more than one count but fewer than ten. The chain joins TRBV5-6 to TRBJ2-5; 11 bases map to TRBD1. V shed 4 bases and J 5 bases; nucleotides not matched to a gene: 7. Germline V lookup: CDR1 SGHDT, CDR2 YYEEEE. This CDR3 has 15 amino acids. For the CDR3, the DNA is TGTGCCAGCAGCCGCCGGACAGGGGGCCGGGAGACCCAGTACTTC. It translates to CASSRRTGGRETQYF.

The chain carries TRBV14 and TRBJ1-2; a possible D gene is TRBD1 (6 bases). In germline, CDR1 is SGHDN, CDR2 FVKESK. This CDR3 region has 13 residues. The V end lost 3 bases, the J end lost 2 bases, and 7 bases lay between the germline ends. The CDR3, as DNA: TGTGCCAGCAGCCAGGACAGAAACTATGGCTACACCTTC. Protein product: CASSQDRNYGYTF.

CDR3 amino acids: CASSESQVRETQYF. CDR3 nucleotide sequence: TGTGCCAGCAGCGAATCCCAAGTTAGAGAGACCCAGTACTTC. This sequence joins TRBV5-4 and TRBJ2-5; D not resolved. The germline V gene encodes CDR1 SGHNT and CDR2 YYREEE (reference sequence). The V end lost 4 bases, the J end lost 4 bases, and 14 bases lay between the germline ends. There are 14 residues in the CDR3.

This clone was recorded only once. The chain recombines TRBV15 with TRBJ2-7; 9 nucleotides agree with TRBD1. V lost 2 bases, J lost 3 bases, and 2 bases stayed unmatched. Germline V gene sequence: CDR1 LNHNV, CDR2 YYDKDF (reference sequence). The CDR3 covers 14 residues. CDR3 in DNA: TGTGCCACCAGCAGAAACAGGGGGCTCTACGAGCAGTACTTC. Translation gives CATSRNRGLYEQYF.

J is TRBJ1-1 and V is TRBV7-2, with TRBD1 matching over 7 bases. CDR1 and CDR2 (germline): SGHTA, FQGNSA. There are 14 residues in the CDR3. With V trimmed by 5 bases and J by 1 base, 4 bases remained unmatched. The CDR3 spells CASSRDRANTEAFF. CDR3 bases: TGTGCCAGCAGCCGCGACAGGGCGAACACTGAAGCTTTCTTT.